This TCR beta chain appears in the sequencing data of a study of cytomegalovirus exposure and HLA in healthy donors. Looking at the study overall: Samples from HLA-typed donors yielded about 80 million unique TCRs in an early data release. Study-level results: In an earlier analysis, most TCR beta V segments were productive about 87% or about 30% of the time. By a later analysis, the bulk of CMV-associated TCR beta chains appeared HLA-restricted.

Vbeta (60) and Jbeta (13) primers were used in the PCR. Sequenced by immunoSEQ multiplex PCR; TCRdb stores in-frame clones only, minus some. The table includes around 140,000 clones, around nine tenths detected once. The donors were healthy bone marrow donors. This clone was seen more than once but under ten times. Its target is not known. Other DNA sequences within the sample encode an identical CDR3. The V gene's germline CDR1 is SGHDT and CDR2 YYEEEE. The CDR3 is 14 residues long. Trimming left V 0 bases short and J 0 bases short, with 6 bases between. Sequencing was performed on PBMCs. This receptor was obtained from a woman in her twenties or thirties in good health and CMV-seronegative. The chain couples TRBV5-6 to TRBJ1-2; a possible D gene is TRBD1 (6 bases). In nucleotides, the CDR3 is TGTGCCAGCAGCTTGGGACAGGCTAACTATGGCTACACCTTC. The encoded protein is CASSLGQANYGYTF.